This T cell receptor beta chain is from a study of human T cells and chemical hapten exposure. V was trimmed by 0 bases and J by 5 bases, leaving 5 bases between them. Germline assignment: CDR1 DFQATT and CDR2 SNEGSKA (reference sequence). The CDR3 consists of 13 residues. The table lists this clonotype with a few counts. The study's library attached unique molecular identifiers to single cDNA molecules. TCRdb processed the RACE reads anew with MiXCR; each CDR3 protein has one entry. The sample lists under 45,000 distinct CDR3 sequences, 10% seen once, with 5% to 6.5% in the top ten. Time point given: pre-sensitization, week 0. Treatment in this sample: therapeutic diphenylcyclopropenone sensitization with weekly scalp DPC.

This specimen consisted of whole blood, obtained in connection with sensitization to the hapten diphenylcyclopropenone (DPC). This clonotype originated in a man aged 25 to 40 with alopecia areata. Some clones in this sample may be carry-over from other donors' samples. The rearrangement joins TRBV20-1 to TRBJ1-6; D unclear. Here the CDR3 DNA reads TGCAGTGCTAGAGATGTCCATAATTCACCCCTCCACTTT. Translating gives CSARDVHNSPLHF.